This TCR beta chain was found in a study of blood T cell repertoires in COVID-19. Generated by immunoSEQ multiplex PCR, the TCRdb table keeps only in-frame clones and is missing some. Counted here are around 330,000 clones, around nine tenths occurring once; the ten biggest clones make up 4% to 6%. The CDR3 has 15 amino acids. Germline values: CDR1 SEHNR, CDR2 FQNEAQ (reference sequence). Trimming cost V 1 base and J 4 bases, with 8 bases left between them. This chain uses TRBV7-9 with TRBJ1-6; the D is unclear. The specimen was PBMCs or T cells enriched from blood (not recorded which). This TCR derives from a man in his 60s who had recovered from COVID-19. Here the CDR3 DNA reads TGTGCCAGCAGCTTAGATTCAGATTATAATTCACCCCTCCACTTT. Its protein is CASSLDSDYNSPLHF.